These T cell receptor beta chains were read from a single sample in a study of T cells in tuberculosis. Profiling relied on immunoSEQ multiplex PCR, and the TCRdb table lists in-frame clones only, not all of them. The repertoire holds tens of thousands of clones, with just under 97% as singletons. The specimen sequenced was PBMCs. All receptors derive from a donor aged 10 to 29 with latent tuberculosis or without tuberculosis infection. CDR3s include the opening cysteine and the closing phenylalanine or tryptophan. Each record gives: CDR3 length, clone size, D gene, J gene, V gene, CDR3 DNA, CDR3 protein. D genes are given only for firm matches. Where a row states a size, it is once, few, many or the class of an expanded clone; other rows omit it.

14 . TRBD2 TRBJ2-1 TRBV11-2 TGTGCCAGCGCACGTCGGCGGGGGGGGGATGAGCAGTTCTTC CASARRRGGDEQFF
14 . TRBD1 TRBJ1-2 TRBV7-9 TGTGCCAGCAGCTTAGCGCAGGGGGGCTATGGCTACACCTTC CASSLAQGGYGYTF
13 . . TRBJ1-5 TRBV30 TGTGCCTGGAGTGTTCGACAAAATCAGCCCCAGCATTTT CAWSVRQNQPQHF
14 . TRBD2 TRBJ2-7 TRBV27 TGTGCCAGCAGTTTAACTAGCGGGAGGTACGAGCAGTACTTC CASSLTSGRYEQYF
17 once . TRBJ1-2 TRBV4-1 TGCGCCAGCAGCCAAGAGTATATTGGGGCCGCGAATCGTGGCTACACCTTC CASSQEYIGAANRGYTF
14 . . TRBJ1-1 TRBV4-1 TGCGCCAGCAGCCAAGCTCCTCGGAACACTGAAGCTTTCTTT CASSQAPRNTEAFF
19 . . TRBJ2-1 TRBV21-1 TGTGCCAGCAGCAAACCGGAGCAACAGGGGAAGAGCTCCTACAATGAGCAGTTCTTC CASSKPEQQGKSSYNEQFF
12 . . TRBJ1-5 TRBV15 TGTGCCACCAGCTCCCCCCCGCAGCCCCAGCATTTT CATSSPPQPQHF
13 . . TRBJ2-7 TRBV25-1 TGTGCCAGCAGTGCCCGGACATTTGGCGAGCAGTACTTC CASSARTFGEQYF
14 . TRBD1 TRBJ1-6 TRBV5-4 TGTGCCAGCAGCAGGGGACAGGGAAATTCACCCCTCCACTTT CASSRGQGNSPLHF
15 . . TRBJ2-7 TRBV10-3 TGTGCCATCAGTGAGAGCGACTTGCGCGACTACGAGCAGTACTTC CAISESDLRDYEQYF
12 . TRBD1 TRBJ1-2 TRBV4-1 TGCGCCAGCAGCCAATGGACAGGGAGCTACACCTTC CASSQWTGSYTF
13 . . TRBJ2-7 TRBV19 TGTGCCAGTAGTATTATACGGGGATACGAGCAGTACTTC CASSIIRGYEQYF
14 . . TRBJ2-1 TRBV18 TGTGCCAGCTCACCATCCGACAGGCGTAATGAGCAGTTCTTC CASSPSDRRNEQFF
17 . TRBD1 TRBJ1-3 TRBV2 TGTGCCAGCAGTCCCCCGGGACAGGGAAACGTTGGAAACACCATATATTTT CASSPPGQGNVGNTIYF
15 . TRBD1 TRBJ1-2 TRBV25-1 TGTGCCAGCAGTGGCTCCGGGACAGGGGGCTATGGCTACACCTTC CASSGSGTGGYGYTF
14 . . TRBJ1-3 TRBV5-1 TGCGCCAGCAGCTTTGCCCCCGATTCGGGCACCATATATTTT CASSFAPDSGTIYF
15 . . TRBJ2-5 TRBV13 TGTGCCAGCAGCCCCGAGGAGCAGTTAATGGGGACCCAGTACTTC CASSPEEQLMGTQYF
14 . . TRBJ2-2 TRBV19 TGTGCCAGTAGCCAGGGGGGCAACACCGGGGAGCTGTTTTTT CASSQGGNTGELFF
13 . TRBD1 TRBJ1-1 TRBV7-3 TGTGCCAGCAGCCAAAACACAGGGGGGGAAGCTTTCTTT CASSQNTGGEAFF
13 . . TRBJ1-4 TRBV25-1 TGTGCCAGCAGTGAGGGGCGTAATGAAAAACTGTTTTTT CASSEGRNEKLFF
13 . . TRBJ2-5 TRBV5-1 TGCGCCAGCAGCCCCCTAGTGGCGGAGACCCAGTACTTC CASSPLVAETQYF
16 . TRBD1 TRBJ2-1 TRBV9 TGTGCCAGCAGCGGGACAGGGGGCGACTCGTTTGGGGAGCAGTTCTTC CASSGTGGDSFGEQFF
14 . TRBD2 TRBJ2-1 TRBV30 TGTGCCTGGACACTAGCGGGAGGGCCATATGAGCAGTTCTTC CAWTLAGGPYEQFF
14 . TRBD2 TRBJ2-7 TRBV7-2 TGTGCCAGCAGCTCAAGGACTAGCTCCTACGAGCAGTACTTC CASSSRTSSYEQYF
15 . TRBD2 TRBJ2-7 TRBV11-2 TGTGCCAGCAGCTTCGCTAGCGGGGGGGCCTACGAGCAGTACTTC CASSFASGGAYEQYF
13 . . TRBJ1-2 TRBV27 TGTGCCAGCAGTTTATGGCAGGGCTATGGCTACACCTTC CASSLWQGYGYTF
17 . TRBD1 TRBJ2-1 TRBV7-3 TGTGCCAGCAGCTTAAAAGCATTACAGGGGCCCTACAATGAGCAGTTCTTC CASSLKALQGPYNEQFF
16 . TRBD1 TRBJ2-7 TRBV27 TGTGCCAGCAGTTTATCTACCGGGACAGGGGGACACGAGCAGTACTTC CASSLSTGTGGHEQYF
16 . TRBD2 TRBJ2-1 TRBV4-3 TGCGCCAGCAGCCAAGATCGAGCGGGGGCCTACAATGAGCAGTTCTTC CASSQDRAGAYNEQFF
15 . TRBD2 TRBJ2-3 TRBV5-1 TGCGCCAGCAGTTTGACTAGCGGGGCGACAGATACGCAGTATTTT CASSLTSGATDTQYF
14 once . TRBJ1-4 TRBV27 TGTGCCAGCAGTTTTCAAGGGGCTAATGAAAAACTGTTTTTT CASSFQGANEKLFF
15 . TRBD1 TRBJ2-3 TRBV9 TGTGCCAGCAGCGTAGAGGGACAGGGGGCAGATACGCAGTATTTT CASSVEGQGADTQYF
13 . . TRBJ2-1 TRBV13 TGTGCCAGCAGCCCTCTACAGGGTCGTGGGCAGTTCTTC CASSPLQGRGQFF
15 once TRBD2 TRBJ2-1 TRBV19 TGTGCCAGTACCACCGGGACTAGCGGGAGTGATGAGCAGTTCTTC CASTTGTSGSDEQFF
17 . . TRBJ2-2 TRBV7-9 TGTGCCAGCAGCTTAGCTGGAACGAGGGATATCTCCGGGGAGCTGTTTTTT CASSLAGTRDISGELFF
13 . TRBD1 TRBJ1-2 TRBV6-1 TGTGCCAGCAGCGGGACAGGACGCAGTGGCTACACCTTC CASSGTGRSGYTF
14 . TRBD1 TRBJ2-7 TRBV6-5 TGTGCCAGCAGTTACCGGGACAGAGCCCACGAGCAGTACTTC CASSYRDRAHEQYF
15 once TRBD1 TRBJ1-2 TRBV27 TGTGCCAGCAGTTCCTGGACAGGGGCCAACTATGGCTACACCTTC CASSSWTGANYGYTF
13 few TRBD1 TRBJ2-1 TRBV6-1 TGTGCCAGCAGTGGGACAGGGTACAATGAGCAGTTCTTC CASSGTGYNEQFF
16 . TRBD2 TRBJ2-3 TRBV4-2 TGTGCCAGCAGCCTACTAGCGGGGGGCGCGGCGGATACGCAGTATTTT CASSLLAGGAADTQYF
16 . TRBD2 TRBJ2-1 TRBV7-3 TGTGCCAGCAGCTTAAACGGCCTAGCGGGAGCTGATGAGCAGTTCTTC CASSLNGLAGADEQFF
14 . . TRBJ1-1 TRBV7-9 TGTGCCAGCCGACAAGGGTGGGGGGACACTGAAGCTTTCTTT CASRQGWGDTEAFF
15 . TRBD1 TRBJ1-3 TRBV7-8 TGTGCCAGCAGTCATAAGACAGGGGGAGGGAACACCATATATTTT CASSHKTGGGNTIYF
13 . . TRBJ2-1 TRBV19 TGTGCCAGTAGTGCAGGAGGCTACAATGAGCAGTTCTTC CASSAGGYNEQFF
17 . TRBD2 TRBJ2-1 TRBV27 TGTGCCAGCAGTGCATGGACTAGCGGGAGGTTATACAATGAGCAGTTCTTC CASSAWTSGRLYNEQFF
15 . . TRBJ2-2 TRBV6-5 TGTGCCAGCAGTTACGCGACGGGAGTTAAGGGGGAGCTGTTTTTT CASSYATGVKGELFF
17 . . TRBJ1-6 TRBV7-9 TGTGCCAGCAGCCCCGACAAGTCCCCCCTTAGGAATTCACCCCTCCACTTT CASSPDKSPLRNSPLHF
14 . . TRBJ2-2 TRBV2 TGTGCCAGCATCCCCAGGGCGAACACCGGGGAGCTGTTTTTT CASIPRANTGELFF
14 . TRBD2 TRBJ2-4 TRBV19 TGTGCCACCTCTTACGGACTAGGGGAAAACATTCAGTACTTC CATSYGLGENIQYF
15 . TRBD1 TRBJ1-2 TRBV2 TGTGCCAGCAGTGACCGGACAGGGCCAAAGGTTGGCTACACCTTC CASSDRTGPKVGYTF
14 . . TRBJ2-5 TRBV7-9 TGTGCCAGCAGCCTATATAGTCCCCAAGAGACCCAGTACTTC CASSLYSPQETQYF
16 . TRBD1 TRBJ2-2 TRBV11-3 TGTGCCAGCAGCCGAGGGGGCTATAGGGACACCGGGGAGCTGTTTTTT CASSRGGYRDTGELFF
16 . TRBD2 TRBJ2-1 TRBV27 TGTGCCAGCAGTTTGCGCGGGAGCTCCTCCTACAATGAGCAGTTCTTC CASSLRGSSSYNEQFF
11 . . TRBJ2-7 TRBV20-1 TGCAGTGCTCAGAATGTGTACGAGCAGTACTTC CSAQNVYEQYF